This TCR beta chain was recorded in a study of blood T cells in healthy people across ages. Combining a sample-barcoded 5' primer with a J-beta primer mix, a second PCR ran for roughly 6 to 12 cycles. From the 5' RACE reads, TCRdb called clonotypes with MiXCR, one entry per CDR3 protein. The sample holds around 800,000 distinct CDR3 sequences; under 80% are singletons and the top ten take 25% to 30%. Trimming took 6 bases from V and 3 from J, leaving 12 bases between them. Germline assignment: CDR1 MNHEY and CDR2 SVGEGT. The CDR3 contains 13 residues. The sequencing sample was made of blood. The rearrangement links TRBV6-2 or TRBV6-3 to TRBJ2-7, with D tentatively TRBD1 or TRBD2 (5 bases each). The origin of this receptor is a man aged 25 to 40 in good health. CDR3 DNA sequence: TGTGCCAGCAGACCCAGGGACGTCTACGAGCAGTACTTC. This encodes CASRPRDVYEQYF.